A single sample gave rise to the 3 T cell receptor beta chains below, sequenced in a study of T cell repertoires in cytomegalovirus infection. MiXCR was run by TCRdb on the reads, yielding one entry per CDR3 protein. The table shows 150,000 or so distinct CDR3 sequences, with roughly 32% occurring only once. No antigen is known for these receptors. This specimen was CD8+ T cells from cultured PBMCs, taken from culture after CMV antigen stimulation. The receptors come from a human donor in good health (CMV status not recorded). Some clones in this sample may be carry-over from other donors' samples.

This clonotype was recorded many times. The chain carries TRBV6-6 and TRBJ1-5, with D unresolved. The V end lost 5 bases, the J end lost 0 bases, and 11 bases lay between the germline ends. This CDR3 contains 15 residues. Germline V gene lookup returns CDR1 MNHNY and CDR2 SVGAGI (reference sequence). The CDR3 here is CASSPTHYSNQPQHF. The CDR3 DNA is TGTGCCAGCAGTCCGACGCACTATAGCAATCAGCCCCAGCATTTT.

This clonotype came up a few times. The V gene is TRBV7-9, the J gene TRBJ2-1, with a weak D call TRBD2 (5 bases). V gave up 1 base and J gave up 8 bases, with 9 bases separating them. CDR3 length: 13 amino acids. Looked up from germline, CDR1 is SEHNR and CDR2 is FQNEAQ (reference sequence). The CDR3 DNA reads TGTGCCAGCAGCTTAGTAGCGTGGGATGAGCAGTTCTTC. It translates to CASSLVAWDEQFF.

The chain employs TRBV9 and TRBJ2-1, with 15 bases that match TRBD2. Germline V gene sequence: CDR1 SGDLS, CDR2 YYNGEE. The CDR3 is 18 residues long. With V trimmed by 4 bases and J by 9 bases, 14 bases remained unmatched. The CDR3 nucleotides read TGTGCCAGCAGCTTCTCCGCCGGGACTAGCGGGGGGCAGGGTGAGCAGTTCTTC. It codes for CASSFSAGTSGGQGEQFF.